This TCR beta chain was profiled in a study of cytomegalovirus exposure and HLA in healthy donors. Findings of the study overall: Reportedly, HLA-A and HLA-B alleles of most subjects were accurately predicted from TCR beta. Cytomegalovirus status, reportedly, was diagnosed with high specificity and sensitivity by the classifier. In a later analysis, TCR beta V- and J-gene trimming was associated with a missense DCLRE1C variant.

The PCR contained 60 Vbeta and 13 Jbeta primers. Profiling relied on immunoSEQ multiplex PCR, and the TCRdb table lists in-frame clones only, not all of them. Of approximately 130,000 clones in the sample, 75% were seen once. With respect to this clone: Its specificity is not known. The junction departs from the called germline gene at one end, perhaps through a read error.

The CDR3 runs 14 residues. CDR1 is MDHEN and CDR2 is SYDVKM in the germline V gene. This chain links TRBV28 with TRBJ1-5, with TRBD1 matching 8 bases. The source material was PBMCs. The TCR was taken from a woman aged 40 to 55 in good health and CMV-seropositive. The CDR3 coding sequence is TGTGCCAGCAGCCAAGGGACAGGCAATCAACCCCAGCATTTT. Amino acids: CASSQGTGNQPQHF.